The clone carrying this T cell receptor beta chain was detected only a few times. Its antigen is not known. This table comes from immunoSEQ multiplex PCR, and its TCRdb copy is limited to in-frame clones, with some not included. The table lists some 16,000 clones, about 70% of them singletons. The sample comes from a study of vaccination effects on CD4 cells after COVID-19. Antigen-specific CD4+ T cells were first expanded with viral peptide pools by the ViraFEST assay and only then sequenced. Culture lasted about ten days before CD4+ T cell isolation. Each participant was administered two doses of either the BNT162b2 or the mRNA-1273 vaccine. The receptor's source is a human donor who received a COVID-19 vaccine. This specimen consisted of CD4+ T cells from PBMCs cultured with HCoV-NL63 spike peptides, obtained after COVID-19 vaccination.

This CDR3 is CAADSGSNQPQHF. DNA of the CDR3: TGTGCCGCAGACAGTGGAAGCAATCAGCCCCAGCATTTT. The V and J genes are TRBV7-9 and TRBJ1-5, with D perhaps matching TRBD1 (5 bases). This CDR3 spans 13 amino acids. V was shortened by 11 bases and J by 1 base, with 12 bases between the two germline ends. Germline values: CDR1 SEHNR, CDR2 FQNEAQ (reference sequence).